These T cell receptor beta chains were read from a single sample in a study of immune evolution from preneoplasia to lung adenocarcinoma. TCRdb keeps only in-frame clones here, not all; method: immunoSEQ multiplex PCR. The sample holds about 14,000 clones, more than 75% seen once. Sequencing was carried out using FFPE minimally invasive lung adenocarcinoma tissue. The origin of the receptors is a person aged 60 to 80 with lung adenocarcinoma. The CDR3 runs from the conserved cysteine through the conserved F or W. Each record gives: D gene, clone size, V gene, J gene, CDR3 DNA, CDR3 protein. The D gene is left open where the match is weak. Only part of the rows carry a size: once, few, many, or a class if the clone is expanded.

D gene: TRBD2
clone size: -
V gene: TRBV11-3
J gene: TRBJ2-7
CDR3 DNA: TGTGCCAGCAGCCAAATAGCGGGAGGTGTCTCCTACGAGCAGTACTTC
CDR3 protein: CASSQIAGGVSYEQYF

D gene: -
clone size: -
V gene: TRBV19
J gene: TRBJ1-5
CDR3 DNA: TGTGCCAGTAGTCCTGGACAGTATAGCAATCAGCCCCAGCATTTT
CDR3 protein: CASSPGQYSNQPQHF

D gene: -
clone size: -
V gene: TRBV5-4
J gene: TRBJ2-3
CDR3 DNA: TGTGCCAGCAGCACAGGTTCTTCCACAGATACGCAGTATTTT
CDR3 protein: CASSTGSSTDTQYF

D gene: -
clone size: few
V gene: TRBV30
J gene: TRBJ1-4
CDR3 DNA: TGTGCCTGGAGTATCCGAGGAGCGCGTGAAAAACTGTTTTTT
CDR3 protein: CAWSIRGAREKLFF

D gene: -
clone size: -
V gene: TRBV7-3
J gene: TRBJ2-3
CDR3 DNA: TGTGCCAGCAGCCCCTTGGGGGGTTCGGGGGATACGCAGTATTTT
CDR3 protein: CASSPLGGSGDTQYF

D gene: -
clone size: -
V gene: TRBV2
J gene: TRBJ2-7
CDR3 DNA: TGTGCCAGCTCAGGGGCGGAGAGCCTTACTTACTTC
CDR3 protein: CASSGAESLTYF

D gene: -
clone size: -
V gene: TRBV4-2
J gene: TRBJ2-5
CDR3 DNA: TGTGCCAGCAGCCCCCAGGCCGGGTCGATTCGGCGGACACAAGAGACCCAGTACTTC
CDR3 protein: CASSPQAGSIRRTQETQYF

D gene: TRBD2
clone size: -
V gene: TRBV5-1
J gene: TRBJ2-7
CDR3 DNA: TGCGCCAGCAGCCCAGCGGGAGTGAACGAGCAGTACTTC
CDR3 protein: CASSPAGVNEQYF

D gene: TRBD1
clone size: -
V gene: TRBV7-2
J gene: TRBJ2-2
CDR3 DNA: TGTGCCAGCAGCTCGGGACAGGGGCTTACCGGGGAGCTGTTTTTT
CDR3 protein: CASSSGQGLTGELFF

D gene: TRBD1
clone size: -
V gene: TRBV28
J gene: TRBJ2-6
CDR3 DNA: TGTGCCAGCAGCGTGACGGGACAGTGGCTCTCTGGGGCCAACGTCCTGACTTTC
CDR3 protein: CASSVTGQWLSGANVLTF

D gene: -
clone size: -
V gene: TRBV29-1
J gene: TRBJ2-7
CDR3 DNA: TGCAGCGTTGGAGGGAATTCCTACGAGCAGTACTTC
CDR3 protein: CSVGGNSYEQYF

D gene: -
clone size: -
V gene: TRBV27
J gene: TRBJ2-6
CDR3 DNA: TGTGCCAGCAGTAGATCGGCTAACTCTGGGGCCAACGTCCTGACTTTC
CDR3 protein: CASSRSANSGANVLTF

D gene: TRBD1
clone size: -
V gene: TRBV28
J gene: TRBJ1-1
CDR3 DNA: TGTGCCAGCAGCCCTAAACAGGGGGTAAGGTCTGAAGCTTTCTTT
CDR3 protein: CASSPKQGVRSEAFF

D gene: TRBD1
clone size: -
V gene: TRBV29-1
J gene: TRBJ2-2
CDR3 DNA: TGCAGCGTTGAAGAGATCGGGACAGGGGGCTCGATCGGGGAGCTGTTTTTT
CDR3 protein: CSVEEIGTGGSIGELFF

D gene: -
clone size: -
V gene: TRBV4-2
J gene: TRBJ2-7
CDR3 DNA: TGTGCCAGCAGCCAAGTAGCCTCCTACGAGCAGTACTTC
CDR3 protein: CASSQVASYEQYF

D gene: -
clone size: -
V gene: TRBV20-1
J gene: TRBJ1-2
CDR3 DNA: TGCAGTGTGTACACTAACTATGGCTACACCTTC
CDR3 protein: CSVYTNYGYTF

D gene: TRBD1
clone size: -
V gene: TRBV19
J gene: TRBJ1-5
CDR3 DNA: TGTGCCAGTAGTACCCGACAGGGGGCGGGTAGCAATCAGCCCCAGCATTTT
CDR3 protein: CASSTRQGAGSNQPQHF

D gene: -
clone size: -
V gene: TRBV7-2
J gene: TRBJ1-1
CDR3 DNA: TGTGCCAGCAGCACACAGCTGAACACTGAAGCTTTCTTT
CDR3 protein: CASSTQLNTEAFF

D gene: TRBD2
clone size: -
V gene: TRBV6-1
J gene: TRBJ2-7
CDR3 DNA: TGTGCCAGCAGTGGGACTAGCGGGGTATTTCCCTACGAGCAGTACTTC
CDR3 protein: CASSGTSGVFPYEQYF

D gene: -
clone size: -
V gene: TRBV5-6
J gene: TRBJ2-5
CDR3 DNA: TGTGCCAGCAGCGCGGGACGCCAAGAGACCCAGTACTTC
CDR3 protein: CASSAGRQETQYF

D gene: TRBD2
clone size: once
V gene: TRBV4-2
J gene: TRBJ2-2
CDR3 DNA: TGTGCCAGCAGCCAAGATCAGATTGGACTAGCCGGTCCCGGGGAGCTGTTTTTT
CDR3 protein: CASSQDQIGLAGPGELFF

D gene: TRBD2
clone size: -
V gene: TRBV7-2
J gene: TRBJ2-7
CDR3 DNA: TGTGCCAGCAGCTTCTCCGGGACTAGATCGGGGGAGCAGTACTTC
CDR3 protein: CASSFSGTRSGEQYF

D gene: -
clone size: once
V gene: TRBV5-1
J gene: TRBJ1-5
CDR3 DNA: TGCGCCAGCAGCCCGGAGGGGTTACAGCCCCAGCATTTT
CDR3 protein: CASSPEGLQPQHF

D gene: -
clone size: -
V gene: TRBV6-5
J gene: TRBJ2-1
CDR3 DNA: TGTGCCAGCAGTAGCCATGGGGGCTACAATGAGCAGTTCTTC
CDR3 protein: CASSSHGGYNEQFF

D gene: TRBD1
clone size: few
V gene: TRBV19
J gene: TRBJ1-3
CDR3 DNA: TGTGCCAGTAGTACCCGGACAGGGGATGGAAACACCATATATTTT
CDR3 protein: CASSTRTGDGNTIYF

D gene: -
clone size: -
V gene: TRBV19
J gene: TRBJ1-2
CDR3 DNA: TGTGCCAGTAGTTCCCATCGGGGGGACTATGGCTACACCTTC
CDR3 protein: CASSSHRGDYGYTF

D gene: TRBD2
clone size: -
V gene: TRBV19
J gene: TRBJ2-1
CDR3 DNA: TGTGCCAGTAGACTAGCGGGGGTCAGTGAGCAGTTCTTC
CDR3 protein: CASRLAGVSEQFF

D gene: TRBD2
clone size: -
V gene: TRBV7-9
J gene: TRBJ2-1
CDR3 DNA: TGTGCCAGCAGTGATAGCGGGAGGCCTGAGCAGTTCTTC
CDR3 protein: CASSDSGRPEQFF

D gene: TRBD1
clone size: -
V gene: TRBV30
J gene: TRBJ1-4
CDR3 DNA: TGTGCCTGGAGTTCCGGGACAGGGTCCGAAAAACTGTTTTTT
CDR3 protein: CAWSSGTGSEKLFF

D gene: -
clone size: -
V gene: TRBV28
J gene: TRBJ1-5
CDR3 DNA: TGTGCCAGCAGTTTTCCGTCCTCGGGGAGCAATCAGCCCCAGCATTTT
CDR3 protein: CASSFPSSGSNQPQHF

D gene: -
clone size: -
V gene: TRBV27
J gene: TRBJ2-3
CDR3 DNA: TGTGCCCCCCCTATTACCTACAGGGACCCCACAGATACGCAGTATTTT
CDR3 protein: CAPPITYRDPTDTQYF

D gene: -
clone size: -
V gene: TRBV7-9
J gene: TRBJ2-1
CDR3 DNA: TGTGCCAGCACGGACGCCTACAATGAGCAGTTCTTC
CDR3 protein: CASTDAYNEQFF

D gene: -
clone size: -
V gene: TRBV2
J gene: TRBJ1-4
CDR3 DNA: TGTGCCAGCAGACCGGGACACTCTAATGAAAAACTGTTTTTT
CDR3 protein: CASRPGHSNEKLFF

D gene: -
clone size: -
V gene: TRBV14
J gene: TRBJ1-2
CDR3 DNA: TGTGCCAGCAGCCCACAGGGAACAAAGGGCTACACCTTC
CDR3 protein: CASSPQGTKGYTF

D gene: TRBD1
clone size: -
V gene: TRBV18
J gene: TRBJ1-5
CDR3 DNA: TGTGCCAGCTCCCTAGGACAGGACAATCAGCCCCAGCATTTT
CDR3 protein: CASSLGQDNQPQHF

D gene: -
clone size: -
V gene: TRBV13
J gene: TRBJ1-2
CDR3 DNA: TGTGCCAGCACCCAGGGGAAGGTTGGCTATGGCTACACCTTC
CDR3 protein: CASTQGKVGYGYTF

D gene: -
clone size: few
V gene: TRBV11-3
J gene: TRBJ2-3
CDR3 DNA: TGTGCCAGCGGGCCCATTACAGATACGCAGTATTTT
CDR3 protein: CASGPITDTQYF

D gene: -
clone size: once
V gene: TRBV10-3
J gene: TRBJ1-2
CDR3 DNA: TGTGCCATCAGGTCAGAGGGGAACTATGGCTACACCTTC
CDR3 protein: CAIRSEGNYGYTF

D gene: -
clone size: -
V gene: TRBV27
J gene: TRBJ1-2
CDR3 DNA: TGTGCCAGCAGTTTGGGCCGGGACCCTAACTATGGCTACACCTTC
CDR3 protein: CASSLGRDPNYGYTF

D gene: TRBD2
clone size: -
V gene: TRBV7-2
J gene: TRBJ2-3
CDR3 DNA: TGTGCCAGCAGCTCGAGCGGGGCCCCAGATACGCAGTATTTT
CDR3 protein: CASSSSGAPDTQYF